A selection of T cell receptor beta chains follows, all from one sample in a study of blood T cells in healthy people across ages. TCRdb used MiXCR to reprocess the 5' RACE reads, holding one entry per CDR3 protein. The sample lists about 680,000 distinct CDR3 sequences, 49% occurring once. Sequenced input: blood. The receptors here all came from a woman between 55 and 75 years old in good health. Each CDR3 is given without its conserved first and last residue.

cdr3_aa: ASSYMRGLTYEQY
j_call: TRBJ2-7
v_call: TRBV7-2

cdr3_aa: ASSPTSGRAHEQY
j_call: NA
v_call: TRBV28

cdr3_aa: ASSGKNYEQY
j_call: NA
v_call: TRBV5-1

cdr3_aa: ASSLGRGSNEQY
j_call: TRBJ2-5
v_call: TRBV7-6

cdr3_aa: ASSIQTGNSPLH
j_call: TRBJ1-6
v_call: TRBV19

cdr3_aa: ASSRISGGSTDTQY
j_call: TRBJ2-3
v_call: TRBV7-2

cdr3_aa: SAEGGRVEQY
j_call: NA
v_call: TRBV20-1

cdr3_aa: ASSQDSADTQY
j_call: TRBJ2-3
v_call: TRBV4-3

cdr3_aa: ASSPQPGVDTETF
j_call: TRBJ1-1
v_call: TRBV18

cdr3_aa: ASSDRVGREKLF
j_call: TRBJ1-4
v_call: TRBV28

cdr3_aa: ASSLGLTLLSGANVLT
j_call: TRBJ2-6
v_call: TRBV12-3/TRBV12-4

cdr3_aa: AISAASGRGTQY
j_call: TRBJ2-5
v_call: TRBV10-3

cdr3_aa: ASSLGGSEMNTEAF
j_call: TRBJ1-1
v_call: TRBV5-1

cdr3_aa: ASSPLHEQF
j_call: TRBJ2-1
v_call: TRBV7-2

cdr3_aa: ATSGTSGSVGTQY
j_call: TRBJ2-3
v_call: TRBV15

cdr3_aa: SAPRDEQY
j_call: NA
v_call: TRBV20-1

cdr3_aa: ASSLWGLAGTDTQY
j_call: TRBJ2-3
v_call: TRBV27

cdr3_aa: SARGGPSRGLPNEQF
j_call: TRBJ2-1
v_call: TRBV20-1

cdr3_aa: ASSLRLITGELF
j_call: TRBJ2-2
v_call: TRBV5-1

cdr3_aa: ASSPGTGLRGYT
j_call: TRBJ1-2
v_call: TRBV12-3/TRBV12-4

cdr3_aa: ASSFGQGRLETQY
j_call: NA
v_call: TRBV7-2

cdr3_aa: ASSYSIGRGQDEQY
j_call: TRBJ2-7
v_call: TRBV6-5